There are a few counts of the clone carrying this T cell receptor beta chain. This sample was taken from a study of blood T cell repertoires in COVID-19. Sequencing used immunoSEQ multiplex PCR; TCRdb keeps in-frame clones, though not all of them. The sample lists 150,000 to 200,000 clones, about 76% occurring once. Germline CDR1 and CDR2: PRHDT and FYEKMQ (reference sequence). V lost 5 bases and J lost 5; bases outside the gene matches: 4. The CDR3 length is 14 residues. Seattle's enrolled individuals joined amid active infection and were then monitored longitudinally. This TCR came from a woman aged 40 to 55 with COVID-19, enrolled during active disease. V gene TRBV13 combines with J gene TRBJ1-4; TRBD1 agrees at 8 bases. The sequencing input was peripheral blood. CDR3 coding DNA: TGTGCCAGCAGCCGCAGGGGGCCGAATGAAAAACTGTTTTTT. It is translated as CASSRRGPNEKLFF.